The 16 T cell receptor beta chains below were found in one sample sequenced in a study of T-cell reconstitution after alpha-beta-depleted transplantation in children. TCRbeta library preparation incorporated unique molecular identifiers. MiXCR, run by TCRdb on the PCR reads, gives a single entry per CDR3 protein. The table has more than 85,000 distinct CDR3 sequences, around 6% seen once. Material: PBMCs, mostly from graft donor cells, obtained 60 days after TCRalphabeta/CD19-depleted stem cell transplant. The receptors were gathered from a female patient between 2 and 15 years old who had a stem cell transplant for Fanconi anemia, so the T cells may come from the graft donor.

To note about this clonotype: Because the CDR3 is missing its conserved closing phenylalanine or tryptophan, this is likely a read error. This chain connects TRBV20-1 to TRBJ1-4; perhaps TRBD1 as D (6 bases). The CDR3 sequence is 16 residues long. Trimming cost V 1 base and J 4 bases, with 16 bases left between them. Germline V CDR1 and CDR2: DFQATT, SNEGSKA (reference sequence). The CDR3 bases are TGCAGTGCTAGAGTTCGGGGGGCCAGAATTAATGAAAAACTGTTTTGT. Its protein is CSARVRGARINEKLFC.

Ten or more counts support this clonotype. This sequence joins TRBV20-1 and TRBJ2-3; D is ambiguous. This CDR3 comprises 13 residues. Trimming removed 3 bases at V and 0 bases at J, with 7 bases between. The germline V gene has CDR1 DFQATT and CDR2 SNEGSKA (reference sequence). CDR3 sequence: CSASGPSTDTQYF. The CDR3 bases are TGCAGTGCTAGCGGACCTAGCACAGATACGCAGTATTTT.

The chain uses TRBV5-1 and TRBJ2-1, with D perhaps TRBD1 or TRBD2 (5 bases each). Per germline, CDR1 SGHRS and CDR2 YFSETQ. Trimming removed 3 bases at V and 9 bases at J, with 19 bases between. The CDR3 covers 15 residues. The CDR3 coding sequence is TGCGCCAGCAGCTCAAATGGGGCCGCTCGGGGTGAGCAGTTCTTC. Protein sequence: CASSSNGAARGEQFF.

The CDR3 loop reads CASSFPPGPHPHNEQFF. The CDR3 DNA follows: TGTGCCAGCAGTTTCCCACCGGGACCACACCCACACAATGAGCAGTTCTTC. The chain links TRBV28 to TRBJ2-1; D is tentatively TRBD1 or TRBD2 (5 bases each). Trimming removed 3 bases from V and 5 bases from J, with 20 bases in between. The CDR3 spans 17 residues. From germline, CDR1 is MDHEN and CDR2 SYDVKM.

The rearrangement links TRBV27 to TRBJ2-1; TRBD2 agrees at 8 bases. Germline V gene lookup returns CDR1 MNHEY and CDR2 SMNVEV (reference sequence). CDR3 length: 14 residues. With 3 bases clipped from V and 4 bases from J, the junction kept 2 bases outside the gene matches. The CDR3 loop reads CASSFSGNYNEQFF. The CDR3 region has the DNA TGTGCCAGCAGTTTTAGCGGGAATTACAATGAGCAGTTCTTC.

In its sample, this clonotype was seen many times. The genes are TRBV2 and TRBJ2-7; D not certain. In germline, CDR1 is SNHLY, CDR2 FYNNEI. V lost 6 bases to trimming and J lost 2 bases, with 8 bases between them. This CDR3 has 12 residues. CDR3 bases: TGTGCCAGCAGAGGCAAGACCTACGAGCAGTACTTC. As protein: CASRGKTYEQYF.

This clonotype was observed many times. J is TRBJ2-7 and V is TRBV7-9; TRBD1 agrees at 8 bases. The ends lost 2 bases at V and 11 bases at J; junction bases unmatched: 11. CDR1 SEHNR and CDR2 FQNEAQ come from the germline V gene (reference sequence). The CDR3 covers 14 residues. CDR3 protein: CASSLRGPGTGEYF. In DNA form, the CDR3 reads TGTGCCAGCAGCTTAAGAGGTCCCGGGACAGGAGAGTACTTC.

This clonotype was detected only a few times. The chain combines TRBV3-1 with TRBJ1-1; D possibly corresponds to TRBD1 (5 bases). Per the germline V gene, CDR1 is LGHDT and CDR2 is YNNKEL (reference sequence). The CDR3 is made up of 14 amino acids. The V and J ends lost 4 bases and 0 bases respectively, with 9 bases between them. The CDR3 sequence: CASSRATVNTEAFF. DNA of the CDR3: TGTGCCAGCAGCCGCGCGACAGTGAACACTGAAGCTTTCTTT. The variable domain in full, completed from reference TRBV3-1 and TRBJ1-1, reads DTAVSQTPKYLVTQMGNDKSIKCEQNLGHDTMYWYKQDSKKFLKIMFSYNNKELIINETVPNRFSPKSPDKAHLNLHINSLELGDSAVYFCASSRATVNTEAFFGQGTRLTVV.

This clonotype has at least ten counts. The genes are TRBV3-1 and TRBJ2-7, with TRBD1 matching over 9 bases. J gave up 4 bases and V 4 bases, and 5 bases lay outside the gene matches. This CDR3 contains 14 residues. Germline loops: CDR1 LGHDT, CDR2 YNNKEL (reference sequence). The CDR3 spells CASSRGTGWYEQYF. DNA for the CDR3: TGTGCCAGCAGCCGTGGGACAGGGTGGTACGAGCAGTACTTC.

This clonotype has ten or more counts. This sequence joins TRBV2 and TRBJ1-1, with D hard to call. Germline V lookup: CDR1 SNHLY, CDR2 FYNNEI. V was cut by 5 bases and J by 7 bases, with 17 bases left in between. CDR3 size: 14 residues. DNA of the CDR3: TGTGCCAGCAGTAAAGAGGCGGGCTCGGTTGAAGCTTTCTTT. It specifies CASSKEAGSVEAFF.

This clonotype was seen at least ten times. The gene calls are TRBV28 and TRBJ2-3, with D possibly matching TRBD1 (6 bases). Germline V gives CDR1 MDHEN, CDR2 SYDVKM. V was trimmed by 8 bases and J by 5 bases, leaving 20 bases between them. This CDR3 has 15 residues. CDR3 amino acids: CASLTTGYPLDTQYF. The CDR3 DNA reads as TGTGCCAGCCTCACGACAGGCTACCCACTAGATACGCAGTATTTT. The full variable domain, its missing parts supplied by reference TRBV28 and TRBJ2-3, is DVKVTQSSRYLVKRTGEKVFLECVQDMDHENMFWYRQDPGLGLRLIYFSYDVKMKEKGDIPEGYSVSREKKERFSLILESASTNQTSMYLCASLTTGYPLDTQYFGPGTRLTVL.

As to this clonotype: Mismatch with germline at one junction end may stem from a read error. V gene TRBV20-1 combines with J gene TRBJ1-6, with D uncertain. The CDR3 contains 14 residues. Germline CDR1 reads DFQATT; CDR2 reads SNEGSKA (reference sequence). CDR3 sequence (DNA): TGCAGTGCTAGAGATCGTATCGGAGGCCGGGAGTGGAACTTT. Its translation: CSARDRIGGREWNF.

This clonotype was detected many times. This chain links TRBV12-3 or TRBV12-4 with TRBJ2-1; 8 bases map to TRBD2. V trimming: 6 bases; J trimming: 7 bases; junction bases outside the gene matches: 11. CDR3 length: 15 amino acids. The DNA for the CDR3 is TGTGCCAGCAGACTCCTTGGGGCTAGCGGGAATGAGCAGTTCTTC. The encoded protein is CASRLLGASGNEQFF.

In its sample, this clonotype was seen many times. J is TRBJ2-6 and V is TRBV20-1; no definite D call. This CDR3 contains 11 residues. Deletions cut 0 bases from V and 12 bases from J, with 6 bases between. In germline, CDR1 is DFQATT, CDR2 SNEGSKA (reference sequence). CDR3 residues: CSARDNIVLTF. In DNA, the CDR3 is TGCAGTGCTAGAGATAATATCGTCCTGACTTTC.

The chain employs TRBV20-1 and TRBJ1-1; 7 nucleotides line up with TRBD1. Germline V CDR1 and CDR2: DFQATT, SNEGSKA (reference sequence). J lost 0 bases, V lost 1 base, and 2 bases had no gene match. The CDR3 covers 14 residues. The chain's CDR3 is CSARAGQLNTEAFF. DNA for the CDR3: TGCAGTGCTAGAGCGGGACAGTTGAACACTGAAGCTTTCTTT.

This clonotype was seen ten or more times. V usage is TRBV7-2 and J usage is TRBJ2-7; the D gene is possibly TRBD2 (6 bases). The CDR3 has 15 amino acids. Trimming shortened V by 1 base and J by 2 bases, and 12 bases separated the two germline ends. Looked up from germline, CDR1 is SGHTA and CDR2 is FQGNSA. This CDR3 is CASSLVGGRTYEQYF. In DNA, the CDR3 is TGTGCCAGCAGCTTAGTGGGGGGTCGAACCTACGAGCAGTACTTC. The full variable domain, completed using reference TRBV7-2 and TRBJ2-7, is GAGVSQSPSNKVTEKGKDVELRCDPISGHTALYWYRQSLGQGLEFLIYFQGNSAPDKSGLPSDRFSAERTGGSVSTLTIQRTQQEDSAVYLCASSLVGGRTYEQYFGPGTRLTVT.